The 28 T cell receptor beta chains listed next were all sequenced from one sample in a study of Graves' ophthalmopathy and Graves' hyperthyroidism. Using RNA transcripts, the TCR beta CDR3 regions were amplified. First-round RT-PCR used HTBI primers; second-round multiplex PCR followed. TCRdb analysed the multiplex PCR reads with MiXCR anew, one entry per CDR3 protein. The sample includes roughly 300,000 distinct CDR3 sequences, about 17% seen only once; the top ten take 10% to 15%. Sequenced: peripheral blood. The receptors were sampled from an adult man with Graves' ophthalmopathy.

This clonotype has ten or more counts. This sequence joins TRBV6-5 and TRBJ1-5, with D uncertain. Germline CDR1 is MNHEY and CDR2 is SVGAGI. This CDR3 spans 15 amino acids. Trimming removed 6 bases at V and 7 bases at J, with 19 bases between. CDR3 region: CASSTDMLEGQPQHF. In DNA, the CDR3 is TGTGCCAGCAGCACAGACATGCTTGAGGGACAGCCCCAGCATTTT.

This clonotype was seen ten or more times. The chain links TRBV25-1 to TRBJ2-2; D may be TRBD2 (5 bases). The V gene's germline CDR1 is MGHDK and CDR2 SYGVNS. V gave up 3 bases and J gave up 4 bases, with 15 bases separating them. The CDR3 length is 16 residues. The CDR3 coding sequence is TGTGCCAGCAGTGAGCATCAACTAGGATCCACCGGGGAGCTGTTTTTT. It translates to CASSEHQLGSTGELFF.

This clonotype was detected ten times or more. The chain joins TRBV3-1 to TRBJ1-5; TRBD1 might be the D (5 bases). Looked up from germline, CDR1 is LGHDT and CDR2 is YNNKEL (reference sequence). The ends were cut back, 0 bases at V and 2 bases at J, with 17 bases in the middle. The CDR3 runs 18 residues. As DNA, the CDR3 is TGTGCCAGCAGCCAAGATGGTTTCGGGGGTATACGCAATCAGCCCCAGCATTTT. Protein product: CASSQDGFGGIRNQPQHF.

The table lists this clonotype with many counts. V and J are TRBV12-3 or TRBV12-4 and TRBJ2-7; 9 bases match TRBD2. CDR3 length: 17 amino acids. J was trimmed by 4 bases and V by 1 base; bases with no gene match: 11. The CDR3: CASSLGRDSGRPYEQYF. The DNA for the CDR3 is TGTGCCAGCAGTTTAGGGAGGGACAGCGGGAGGCCTTACGAGCAGTACTTC.

The CDR3 loop reads CASSYYGPYPDEQYF. In DNA, the CDR3 is TGTGCCAGCAGTTACTACGGACCCTATCCGGACGAGCAGTACTTC. This rearrangement joins TRBV6-5 to TRBJ2-7; D call uncertain. This CDR3 has 15 amino acids. The V and J ends lost 1 base and 5 bases respectively, with 15 bases between them. In germline, CDR1 is MNHEY, CDR2 SVGAGI.

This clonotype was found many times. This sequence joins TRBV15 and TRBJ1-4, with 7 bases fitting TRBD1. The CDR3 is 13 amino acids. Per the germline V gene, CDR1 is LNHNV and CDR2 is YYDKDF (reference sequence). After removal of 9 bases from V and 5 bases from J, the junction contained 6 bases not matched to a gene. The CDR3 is CATNRDSNEKLFF. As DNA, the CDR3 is TGTGCCACTAACCGGGACAGCAATGAAAAACTGTTTTTT.

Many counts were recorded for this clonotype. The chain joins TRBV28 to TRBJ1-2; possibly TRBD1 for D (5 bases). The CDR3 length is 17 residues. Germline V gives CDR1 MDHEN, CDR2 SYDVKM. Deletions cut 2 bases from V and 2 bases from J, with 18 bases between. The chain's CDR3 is CASSLRSSAGNNYGYTF. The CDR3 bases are TGTGCCAGCAGTTTAAGATCGTCGGCAGGGAACAACTATGGCTACACCTTC.

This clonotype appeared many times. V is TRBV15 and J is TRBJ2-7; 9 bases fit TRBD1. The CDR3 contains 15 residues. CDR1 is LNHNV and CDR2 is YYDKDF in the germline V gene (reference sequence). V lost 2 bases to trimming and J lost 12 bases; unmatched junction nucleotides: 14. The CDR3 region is CATSRRSGTGKIAYF. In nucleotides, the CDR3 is TGTGCCACCAGCAGACGCTCCGGGACAGGGAAGATCGCGTACTTC.

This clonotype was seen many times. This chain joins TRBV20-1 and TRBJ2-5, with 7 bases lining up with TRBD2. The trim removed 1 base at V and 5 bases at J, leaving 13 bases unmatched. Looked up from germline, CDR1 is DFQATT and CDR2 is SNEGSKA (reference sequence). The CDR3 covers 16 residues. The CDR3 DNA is TGCAGTGCTAGAGCCCGCCCGGGGGGACGACTGGAGACCCAGTACTTC. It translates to CSARARPGGRLETQYF.

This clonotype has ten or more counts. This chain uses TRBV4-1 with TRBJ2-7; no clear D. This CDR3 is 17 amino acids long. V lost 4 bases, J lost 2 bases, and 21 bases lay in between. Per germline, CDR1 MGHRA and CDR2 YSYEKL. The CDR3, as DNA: TGCGCCAGCAGCCCCCCGGACCAGGTCGCGTTGCCCTACGAGCAGTACTTC. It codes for CASSPPDQVALPYEQYF.

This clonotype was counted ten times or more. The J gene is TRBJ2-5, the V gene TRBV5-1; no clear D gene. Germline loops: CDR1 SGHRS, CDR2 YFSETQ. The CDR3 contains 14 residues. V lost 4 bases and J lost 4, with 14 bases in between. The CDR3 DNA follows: TGCGCCAGCAGCCCGATCCCGGTAGCAGAGACCCAGTACTTC. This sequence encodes CASSPIPVAETQYF. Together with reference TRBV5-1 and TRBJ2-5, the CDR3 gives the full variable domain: KAGVTQTPRYLIKTRGQQVTLSCSPISGHRSVSWYQQTPGQGLQFLFEYFSETQRNKGNFPGRFSGRQFSNSRSEMNVSTLELGDSALYLCASSPIPVAETQYFGPGTRLLVL.

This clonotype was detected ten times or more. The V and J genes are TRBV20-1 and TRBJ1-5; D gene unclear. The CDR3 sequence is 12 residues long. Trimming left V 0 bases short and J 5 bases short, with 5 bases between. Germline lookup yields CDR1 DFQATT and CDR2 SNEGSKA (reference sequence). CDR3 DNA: TGCAGTGCTAGAGAAGGAGATCAGCCCCAGCATTTT. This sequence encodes CSAREGDQPQHF.

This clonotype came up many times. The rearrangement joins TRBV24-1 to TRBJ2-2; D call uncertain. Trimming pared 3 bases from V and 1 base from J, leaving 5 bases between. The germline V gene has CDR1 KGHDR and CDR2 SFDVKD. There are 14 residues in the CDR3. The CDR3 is CATSDILNTGELFF. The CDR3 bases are TGTGCCACCAGTGATATACTGAACACCGGGGAGCTGTTTTTT.

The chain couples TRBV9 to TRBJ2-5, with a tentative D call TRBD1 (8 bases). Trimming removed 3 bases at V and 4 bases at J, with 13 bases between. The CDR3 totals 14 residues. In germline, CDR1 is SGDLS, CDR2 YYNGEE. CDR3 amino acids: CASSGTGGGETQYF. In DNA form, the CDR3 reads TGTGCCAGCAGCGGAACAGGGGGGGGAGAGACCCAGTACTTC.

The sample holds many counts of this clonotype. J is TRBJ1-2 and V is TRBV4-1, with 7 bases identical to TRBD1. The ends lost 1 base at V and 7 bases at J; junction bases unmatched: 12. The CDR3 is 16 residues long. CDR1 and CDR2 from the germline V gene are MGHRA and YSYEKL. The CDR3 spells CASSQVSGGISGGYTF. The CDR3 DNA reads TGCGCCAGCAGCCAAGTCTCAGGGGGAATATCTGGTGGCTACACCTTC.

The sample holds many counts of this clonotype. Here the CDR3 reads CASSGQGNGHQPQHF. In DNA form, the CDR3 reads TGTGCCAGCAGTGGACAGGGGAATGGGCATCAGCCCCAGCATTTT. The chain has TRBV6-1 and TRBJ1-5; 8 nucleotides line up with TRBD1. This CDR3 has 15 amino acids. Losses at the gene ends were 4 bases for V and 5 bases for J; bases not matched to a gene: 7. Germline assignment: CDR1 MNHNS and CDR2 SASEGT.

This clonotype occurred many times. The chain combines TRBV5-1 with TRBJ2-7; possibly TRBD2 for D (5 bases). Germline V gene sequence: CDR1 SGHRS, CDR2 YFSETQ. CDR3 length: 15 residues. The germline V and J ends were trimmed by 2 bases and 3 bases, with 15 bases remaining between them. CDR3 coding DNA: TGCGCCAGCAGCTTTTTTCCCAGCGGAGGCTACGAGCAGTACTTC. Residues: CASSFFPSGGYEQYF.

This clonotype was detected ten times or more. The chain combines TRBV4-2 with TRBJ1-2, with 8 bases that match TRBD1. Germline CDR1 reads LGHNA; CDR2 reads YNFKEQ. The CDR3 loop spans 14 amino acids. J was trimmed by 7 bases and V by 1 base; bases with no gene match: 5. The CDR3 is CASSQARGLSGYTF. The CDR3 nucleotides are TGTGCCAGCAGCCAAGCCAGGGGGCTCTCTGGCTACACCTTC.

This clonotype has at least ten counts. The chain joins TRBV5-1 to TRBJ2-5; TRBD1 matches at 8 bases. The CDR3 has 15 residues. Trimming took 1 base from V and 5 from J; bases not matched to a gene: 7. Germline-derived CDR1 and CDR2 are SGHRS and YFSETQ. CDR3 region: CASSLTRGRGETQYF. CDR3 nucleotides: TGCGCCAGCAGCTTGACCAGGGGGCGCGGGGAGACCCAGTACTTC.

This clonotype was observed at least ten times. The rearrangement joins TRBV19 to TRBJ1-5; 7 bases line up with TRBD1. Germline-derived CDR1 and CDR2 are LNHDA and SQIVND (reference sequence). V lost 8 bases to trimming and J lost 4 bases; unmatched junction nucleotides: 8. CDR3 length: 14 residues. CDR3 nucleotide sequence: TGTGCCAGTCGCAGGGGACAGCAAAATCAGCCCCAGCATTTT. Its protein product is CASRRGQQNQPQHF.

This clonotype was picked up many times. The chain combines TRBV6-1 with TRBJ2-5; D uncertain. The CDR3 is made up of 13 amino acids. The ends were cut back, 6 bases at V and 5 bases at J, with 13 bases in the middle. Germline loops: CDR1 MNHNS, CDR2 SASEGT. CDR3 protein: CASRQQAGETQYF. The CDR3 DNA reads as TGTGCCAGCAGGCAGCAGGCTGGGGAGACCCAGTACTTC.

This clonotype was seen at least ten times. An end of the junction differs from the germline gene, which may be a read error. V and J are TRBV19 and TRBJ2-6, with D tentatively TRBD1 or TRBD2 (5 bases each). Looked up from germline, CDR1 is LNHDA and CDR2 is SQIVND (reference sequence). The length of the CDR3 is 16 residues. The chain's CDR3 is CASSLSGTSEANVLTF. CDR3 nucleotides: TGTGCCAGTAGCCTATCAGGGACCTCTGAGGCCAACGTCCTGACTTTC.

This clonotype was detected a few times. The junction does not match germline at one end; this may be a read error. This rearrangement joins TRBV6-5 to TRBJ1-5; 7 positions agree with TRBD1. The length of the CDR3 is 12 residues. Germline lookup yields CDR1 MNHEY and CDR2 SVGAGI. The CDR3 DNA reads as TGTGCCAGCAGTTACGACAGGGAGGTCGGGTATTTT. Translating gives CASSYDREVGYF.

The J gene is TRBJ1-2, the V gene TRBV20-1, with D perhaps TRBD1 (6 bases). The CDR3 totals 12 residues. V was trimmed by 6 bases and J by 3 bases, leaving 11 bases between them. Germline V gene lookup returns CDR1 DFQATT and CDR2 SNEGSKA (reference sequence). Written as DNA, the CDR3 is TGCAGTGCCCTGGGACAAGACTATGGCTACACCTTC. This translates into CSALGQDYGYTF.

CDR3 protein: CASSPDRAATGYTF. The CDR3 DNA follows: TGTGCCAGCAGCCCGGACAGGGCCGCTACCGGCTACACCTTC. This chain joins TRBV3-1 and TRBJ1-2; 8 nucleotides line up with TRBD1. The CDR3 spans 14 residues. Germline CDR1 is LGHDT and CDR2 is YNNKEL (reference sequence). The ends lost 4 bases at V and 8 bases at J; junction bases unmatched: 9.

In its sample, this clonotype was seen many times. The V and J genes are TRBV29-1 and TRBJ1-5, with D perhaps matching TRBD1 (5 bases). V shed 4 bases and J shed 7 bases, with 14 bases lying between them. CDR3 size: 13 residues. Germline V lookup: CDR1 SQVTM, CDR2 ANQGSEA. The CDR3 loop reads CSVATTGDQPQHF. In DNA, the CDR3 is TGCAGCGTTGCCACGACCGGGGACCAGCCCCAGCATTTT.

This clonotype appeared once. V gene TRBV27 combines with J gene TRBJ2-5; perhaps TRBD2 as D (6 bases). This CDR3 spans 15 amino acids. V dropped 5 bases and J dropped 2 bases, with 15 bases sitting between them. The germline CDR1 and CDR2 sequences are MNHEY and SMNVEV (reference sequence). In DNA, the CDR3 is TGTGCCAGCAGTCCTCGGGCGGCGGGACAAGAGACCCAGTACTTC. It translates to CASSPRAAGQETQYF.

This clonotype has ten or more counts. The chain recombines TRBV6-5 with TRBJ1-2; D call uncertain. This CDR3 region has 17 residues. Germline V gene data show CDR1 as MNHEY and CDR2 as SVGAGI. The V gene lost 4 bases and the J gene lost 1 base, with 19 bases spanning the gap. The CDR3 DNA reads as TGTGCCAGCAGTTCCTTCGGTGGACTATTCTATAACTATGGCTACACCTTC. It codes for CASSSFGGLFYNYGYTF.